These 25 T cell receptor beta chains originate from one sample sequenced in a study of T-cell memory formation after mild COVID-19. TCRdb called the 5' RACE reads again in MiXCR, with one record for every CDR3 protein. This repertoire shows more than 80,000 distinct CDR3 sequences, roughly 12% found once; its top ten account for 27%. Sequenced material: PBMCs or a T cell subset sorted from them (not recorded which). Source of these receptors: an adult woman who had mild COVID-19 (a few samples of this study predate the infection). Cell type and time point are not known.

This clonotype came up a few times. The rearrangement uses TRBV12-3 or TRBV12-4 and TRBJ2-5; TRBD1 is a possible D gene (6 bases). V gave up 5 bases and J gave up 7 bases, with 23 bases separating them. This CDR3 comprises 16 residues. Written as DNA, the CDR3 is TGTGCCAGCAGTCCAAGTCCAGACAGGCGGGTTGGGACCCAGTACTTC. Translated: CASSPSPDRRVGTQYF.

The CDR3 here is CSATEDRGLDSPLHF. CDR3 in DNA: TGCAGTGCTACCGAGGACAGGGGGCTAGATTCACCCCTCCACTTT. The chain employs TRBV20-1 and TRBJ1-6; 11 bases map to TRBD1. From germline, CDR1 is DFQATT and CDR2 SNEGSKA (reference sequence). The ends lost 4 bases at V and 8 bases at J; junction bases unmatched: 7. The CDR3 loop spans 15 amino acids.

This clonotype has just a few counts. The V call is TRBV12-3 or TRBV12-4, the J call TRBJ1-1; possibly TRBD1 for D (5 bases). The CDR3 spans 13 residues. V was trimmed by 5 bases and J by 1 base, leaving 8 bases between them. In DNA form, the CDR3 reads TGTGCCAGCAGTGGGGGGTGGAACACTGAAGCTTTCTTT. Its protein is CASSGGWNTEAFF.

The chain carries TRBV12-3 or TRBV12-4 and TRBJ1-1; D remains ambiguous. This CDR3 has 12 residues. Trimming cost V 5 bases and J 4 bases, with 8 bases left between them. This CDR3 is CASSTGPTEAFF. The CDR3 bases are TGTGCCAGCAGTACCGGTCCCACTGAAGCTTTCTTT.

The CDR3 sequence is CASSQLTRSSGNTIYF. In nucleotides, the CDR3 is TGTGCCAGCAGCCAACTCACACGGAGCTCTGGAAACACCATATATTTT. The chain recombines TRBV7-2 with TRBJ1-3; D is unresolved. CDR1 is SGHTA and CDR2 is FQGNSA in the germline V gene. V was pared by 5 bases and J by 0 bases, with 14 bases between. This CDR3 region has 16 residues.

The table lists this clonotype with a few counts. The rearrangement uses TRBV29-1 and TRBJ1-2; 9 bases align to TRBD1. V trimming: 1 base; J trimming: 4 bases; junction bases outside the gene matches: 7. This CDR3 is built from 15 residues. Germline CDR1 SQVTM, CDR2 ANQGSEA. In nucleotides, the CDR3 is TGCAGCGTTGAAGCCGGGACAGGGTGGCTCTATGGCTACACCTTC. Translating gives CSVEAGTGWLYGYTF.

This clonotype was counted only a few times. The chain is built from TRBV13 and TRBJ1-5, with D tentatively TRBD1 (5 bases). The CDR3 covers 15 residues. Germline lookup yields CDR1 PRHDT and CDR2 FYEKMQ (reference sequence). Trimming pared 5 bases from V and 4 bases from J, leaving 15 bases between. Here the CDR3 reads CASSLGTGRNQPQHF. The CDR3 nucleotides read TGTGCCAGCAGCCTCGGGACGGGTCGTAATCAGCCCCAGCATTTT.

This clonotype was seen a handful of times. J is TRBJ2-7 and V is TRBV29-1; TRBD2 aligns across 8 bases. V shed 6 bases, J shed 6 bases, and the junction held 4 bases outside the gene matches. The CDR3 loop spans 11 amino acids. Germline V gene lookup returns CDR1 SQVTM and CDR2 ANQGSEA. CDR3 region: CSVAAGVEQYF. CDR3 DNA sequence: TGCAGCGTCGCAGCGGGAGTCGAGCAGTACTTC.

This clonotype was picked up a small number of times. The gene calls are TRBV7-6 and TRBJ2-1; 13 nucleotides align to TRBD2. This CDR3 region has 16 residues. Germline lookup yields CDR1 SGHVS and CDR2 FNYEAQ. Losses at the gene ends were 4 bases for V and 9 bases for J; bases not matched to a gene: 9. This CDR3 is CASSSSLAGGRFEQFF. DNA for the CDR3: TGTGCCAGCAGCTCGTCACTAGCGGGGGGGAGGTTTGAGCAGTTCTTC.

This clonotype was recorded a few times. The gene calls are TRBV15 and TRBJ2-6, with D possibly TRBD2 on 6 matching bases. Deletions cut 5 bases from V and 0 bases from J, with 11 bases between. In germline, CDR1 is LNHNV, CDR2 YYDKDF (reference sequence). The CDR3 consists of 16 residues. CDR3 sequence reads: CATSGDLSSGANVLTF. The CDR3 DNA reads TGTGCCACCAGCGGGGACTTGTCCTCTGGGGCCAACGTCCTGACTTTC.

The chain couples TRBV12-3 or TRBV12-4 to TRBJ2-1; 9 positions agree with TRBD1. The CDR3 covers 13 residues. The J segment lost 5 bases and the V segment lost 8 bases, leaving 4 bases of the junction unmatched. The CDR3 is CASLDRGNNEQFF. In DNA, the CDR3 is TGTGCCAGCCTGGACAGGGGAAACAATGAGCAGTTCTTC.

This clonotype has a count of ten or more. The DNA of the CDR3 is TGTGCCAGCAGTTGGGCAGATACGCAGTATTTT. Translating gives CASSWADTQYF. The chain employs TRBV12-3 or TRBV12-4 and TRBJ2-3; no clear D. V shed 4 bases and J shed 4 bases, with 3 bases lying between them. The CDR3 has 11 amino acids.

Of note for this clonotype: Germline is not matched at one junction end, which may reflect a read error. The chain employs TRBV7-3 and TRBJ1-1; TRBD1 agrees at 11 bases. Germline V gene sequence: CDR1 SGHTA, CDR2 FQGTGA. This CDR3 is 16 amino acids long. CDR3 bases: TGTGCCAGCAGCATAACGGGCGGGACAGGGGGGACTGAAGCTTTCTTT. Translation: CASSITGGTGGTEAFF.

V and J are TRBV4-1 and TRBJ2-7; 9 bases are a match to TRBD1. After removal of 1 base from V and 6 bases from J, the junction contained 10 bases not matched to a gene. The germline V gene has CDR1 MGHRA and CDR2 YSYEKL. The CDR3 is made up of 16 amino acids. The CDR3 is CASSQAAGQGVGEQYF. The CDR3 DNA reads as TGCGCCAGCAGCCAAGCGGCGGGACAGGGAGTAGGCGAGCAGTACTTC.

The genes are TRBV29-1 and TRBJ2-7, with D perhaps matching TRBD2 (5 bases). Trimming took 6 bases from V and 3 from J, leaving 12 bases between them. This CDR3 spans 12 amino acids. Germline CDR1 reads SQVTM; CDR2 reads ANQGSEA. This chain's CDR3 is CSVGVGLYEQYF. The CDR3 coding sequence is TGCAGCGTCGGGGTCGGGCTCTACGAGCAGTACTTC.

This clonotype was detected only once. The chain joins TRBV7-9 to TRBJ2-1; 9 bases agree with TRBD2. The germline V gene has CDR1 SEHNR and CDR2 FQNEAQ (reference sequence). V was clipped by 10 bases and J by 9 bases; unmatched bases: 10. This CDR3 has 13 residues. The CDR3 region is CAIMPAGGLEQFF. Written as DNA, the CDR3 is TGTGCCATCATGCCAGCGGGGGGACTTGAGCAGTTCTTC.

In its sample, this clonotype was seen once. V gene TRBV6-2 or TRBV6-3 combines with J gene TRBJ2-5, with 14 bases matching TRBD2. Germline V gene lookup returns CDR1 MNHEY and CDR2 SVGEGT. CDR3 length: 19 residues. V dropped 0 bases and J dropped 4; count of bases not matched to a gene: 10. The CDR3 protein is CASSYSPSHGTSGGETQYF. CDR3 in DNA: TGTGCCAGCAGTTACTCACCATCCCATGGGACTAGCGGGGGAGAGACCCAGTACTTC.

This clonotype showed up just a few times. The V gene is TRBV15, the J gene TRBJ1-2; D gene unclear. V lost 3 bases and J lost 1, with 12 bases in between. Germline loops: CDR1 LNHNV, CDR2 YYDKDF (reference sequence). CDR3 length: 15 residues. The CDR3 loop reads CATSSTGIYNYGYTF. The CDR3 nucleotides are TGTGCCACCAGCAGCACCGGCATTTATAACTATGGCTACACCTTC.

This clonotype has just a few counts. This chain connects TRBV20-1 to TRBJ2-1; 9 bases fit TRBD2. Per the germline V gene, CDR1 is DFQATT and CDR2 is SNEGSKA (reference sequence). J gave up 6 bases and V 1 base, and 4 bases lay outside the gene matches. CDR3 size: 14 residues. CDR3 nucleotide sequence: TGCAGTGCTAGAGCGACTAGCGGATTCAATGAGCAGTTCTTC. It specifies CSARATSGFNEQFF.

This clonotype was observed a few times. This chain uses TRBV5-6 with TRBJ1-2, with D possibly matching TRBD1 (5 bases). Germline V gene lookup returns CDR1 SGHDT and CDR2 YYEEEE. Trimming removed 3 bases from V and 5 bases from J, with 14 bases in between. CDR3 size: 14 residues. CDR3 loop: CASSYGTPRYGYTF. CDR3 nucleotides: TGTGCCAGCAGCTATGGGACCCCTCGGTATGGCTACACCTTC.

This clonotype was counted between two and nine times. The chain employs TRBV11-3 and TRBJ2-3; D is uncertain. Trimming took 2 bases from V and 6 from J, leaving 9 bases between them. The CDR3 has 13 amino acids. Germline CDR1 and CDR2: SGHNT and YENEEA. The CDR3 nucleotides read TGTGCCAGCAGCTTAACCCTGGTCGATACGCAGTATTTT. Its protein is CASSLTLVDTQYF.

This clonotype turned up a few times. The chain has TRBV7-9 and TRBJ2-1; 9 nucleotides line up with TRBD2. This CDR3 contains 14 residues. Trimming took 5 bases from V and 5 from J; bases not matched to a gene: 4. Germline lookup yields CDR1 SEHNR and CDR2 FQNEAQ (reference sequence). The CDR3 DNA sequence: TGTGCCAGCAGCATTAGCGGGGGAAACAATGAGCAGTTCTTC. It yields the protein CASSISGGNNEQFF.

CDR3 nucleotides: TGTGCCAGCAGCTCCCAGGCGGGGCGAGCGGGGGAGCTGTTTTTT. Protein product: CASSSQAGRAGELFF. The chain combines TRBV7-3 with TRBJ2-2; D is possibly TRBD2 (6 bases). The germline gives CDR1 SGHTA, CDR2 FQGTGA. The CDR3 consists of 15 residues. The V end was cut by 4 bases, the J end by 8 bases, with 17 bases between.

The rearrangement uses TRBV7-9 and TRBJ2-1; D perhaps matches TRBD1 (6 bases). From germline, CDR1 is SEHNR and CDR2 FQNEAQ (reference sequence). V lost 5 bases to trimming and J lost 7 bases, with 12 bases between them. The CDR3 runs 13 residues. CDR3 loop: CASSPERGNEQFF. The CDR3 DNA follows: TGTGCCAGCAGCCCCGAGAGGGGGAATGAGCAGTTCTTC.

The chain combines TRBV7-9 with TRBJ2-7; no definite D call. The CDR3 length is 11 residues. The germline V gene has CDR1 SEHNR and CDR2 FQNEAQ (reference sequence). Trimming took 5 bases from V and 6 from J, leaving 8 bases between them. CDR3 nucleotide sequence: TGTGCCAGCAGCGTAGTCGGCGAGCAGTACTTC. As protein: CASSVVGEQYF.